These T cell receptor beta chains were read from a single sample in a study of T cell changes during pregnancy in multiple sclerosis. Assay: immunoSEQ multiplex PCR; the TCRdb copy retains only in-frame clones and omits some. The data contain some 59,000 clones, approximately 90% of them singletons. The starting material was peripheral blood, obtained in the second trimester of pregnancy. The receptors stem from a female donor with multiple sclerosis, enrolled in a pregnancy study. The CDR3 runs from the conserved cysteine through the conserved F or W. Fields, in order: V gene, J gene, CDR3 protein.

V: TRBV19
J: TRBJ1-2
CDR3: CASSRLGQGAIGYTF

V: TRBV5-1
J: TRBJ2-7
CDR3: CASSLGAETYEQYF

V: TRBV7-9
J: TRBJ1-2
CDR3: CASSSRTGFNYGYTF

V: TRBV6-8
J: TRBJ1-4
CDR3: CASSYARMDRGREKLFF

V: TRBV2
J: TRBJ1-3
CDR3: CASSEFVGPSGNTIYF

V: TRBV30
J: TRBJ1-1
CDR3: CAWSFAGDEAFF

V: TRBV11-2
J: TRBJ1-4
CDR3: CASSIGQPREKLFF

V: TRBV6-1
J: TRBJ1-1
CDR3: CASRTGRVGTEAFF

V: TRBV6-5
J: TRBJ2-7
CDR3: CASSTGFLGHEQYF

V: TRBV2
J: TRBJ1-2
CDR3: CARRVGQESLTF

V: TRBV4-1
J: TRBJ2-7
CDR3: CASSPGTGPFYEQYF

V: TRBV6-5
J: TRBJ2-4
CDR3: CASSYSRGLAKNIQYF

V: TRBV5-4
J: TRBJ1-1
CDR3: CASSLAGLRTEAFF

V: TRBV18
J: TRBJ2-7
CDR3: CASSQAGFGEQYF

V: TRBV27
J: TRBJ1-1
CDR3: CASSLSKGAGTEAFF

V: TRBV2
J: TRBJ2-2
CDR3: CASSRTGGTGELFF

V: TRBV18
J: TRBJ2-7
CDR3: CASSQGAGNSYEQYF

V: TRBV4-3
J: TRBJ2-3
CDR3: CASSQAFRDTQYF

V: TRBV27
J: TRBJ2-2
CDR3: CASSLSKSTGELFF

V: TRBV5-1
J: TRBJ1-1
CDR3: CASSLVIGIAEAFF

V: TRBV10-3
J: TRBJ1-2
CDR3: CAAAGQDYRYTF

V: TRBV5-1
J: TRBJ1-4
CDR3: CASSPTGTAEKLFF

V: TRBV5-1
J: TRBJ2-3
CDR3: CASRPGLAGTDTQYF

V: TRBV5-6
J: TRBJ2-7
CDR3: CASSIQGSPYEQYF

V: TRBV28
J: TRBJ2-7
CDR3: CASSLTGYEQYF

V: TRBV18
J: TRBJ1-1
CDR3: CASSPREAEAFF

V: TRBV6-4
J: TRBJ1-6
CDR3: CASSEGDLNSSPLHF

V: TRBV28
J: TRBJ1-6
CDR3: CASSPSGSPLHF

V: TRBV4-2
J: TRBJ2-1
CDR3: CASSQGPQDRGRNEQFF

V: TRBV4-3
J: TRBJ2-4
CDR3: CASSEWTSGDSTGIQYF

V: TRBV4-1
J: TRBJ1-2
CDR3: CASSQESTVYGYTF

V: TRBV6-5
J: TRBJ2-7
CDR3: CASSPGGDVIEQYF

V: TRBV5-1
J: TRBJ2-5
CDR3: CASSLAWGVETQYF

V: TRBV14
J: TRBJ1-2
CDR3: CASSQGRYGYTF

V: TRBV21-1
J: TRBJ2-1
CDR3: CAPLPGQGFWDEQFF

V: TRBV5-1
J: TRBJ1-3
CDR3: CASSIGGSFSGNTIYF

V: TRBV29-1
J: TRBJ2-5
CDR3: CSVDVPWRGRSQETQYF

V: TRBV18
J: TRBJ2-7
CDR3: CASSPTPNSYEQYF

V: TRBV7-6
J: TRBJ2-3
CDR3: CASSFYGLAGDTDTQYF

V: TRBV7-9
J: TRBJ1-1
CDR3: CASSLLTGGYTEAFF

V: TRBV4-1
J: TRBJ2-4
CDR3: CASSPTQVRDRVNF

V: TRBV6-1
J: TRBJ2-3
CDR3: CASSEIGGGDTQYF

V: TRBV4-3
J: TRBJ2-7
CDR3: CASSQVFSGEGEQYF

V: TRBV27
J: TRBJ1-2
CDR3: CASSPIGQGGYGYTF

V: TRBV7-3
J: TRBJ2-3
CDR3: CASSRGLATDTQYF

V: TRBV5-1
J: TRBJ1-2
CDR3: CASSLVQENYGYTF

V: TRBV6-5
J: TRBJ2-7
CDR3: CASSYSAGWSYEQYF

V: TRBV6-4
J: TRBJ2-7
CDR3: CACQYEQYF

V: TRBV5-1
J: TRBJ2-7
CDR3: CASSYGLTYEQYF

V: TRBV27
J: TRBJ1-1
CDR3: CASGRDRDYSGTEAFF

V: TRBV4-1
J: TRBJ1-6
CDR3: CASSQEGAHSPLHF

V: TRBV29-1
J: TRBJ2-5
CDR3: CSVEAPSAEETQYF

V: TRBV5-1
J: TRBJ1-2
CDR3: CASSPRTGAFVGYGYTF

V: TRBV6-4
J: TRBJ2-1
CDR3: CASSDKAGGRGEQFF